The clone carrying this TCR beta chain was counted ten times or more. This entry is derived from a study of read filtering for tumor transcriptome and immune sequencing. Overall study context: Among patients, roughly 17 were male and more than 12 female, aged roughly 45 to 80 (mean about 70). Per sample, TCR-region reads ranged about 4.05 to 10.27 million by IR-seq, 85 to 1273 by RNA-seq. DNase treatment preceded whole-transcriptome library preparation.

Molecular barcoded adaptors covering alpha/delta and beta/gamma chains were used on approximately 400 ng RNA. TCRdb re-called the reads with MiXCR, one entry per CDR3 protein. The sample includes around 38,000 distinct CDR3 sequences, roughly 15% seen only once; the top ten take around a quarter. The sample consisted of a population of CD138-negative cells sorted from bone marrow. This sequence was found in a donor older than 35 with multiple myeloma.

Here the CDR3 DNA reads TGTGCCAGCAGCCAAGATCCAGGGAATCAGCCCCAGCATTTT. This gives the protein CASSQDPGNQPQHF. The V and J genes are TRBV3-1 and TRBJ1-5; maybe TRBD1 (5 bases). The CDR3 covers 14 residues. The germline V gene has CDR1 LGHDT and CDR2 YNNKEL (reference sequence). V shed 0 bases and J shed 4 bases, with 7 bases lying between them.